This T cell receptor beta chain was documented in a study of graft-versus-host responses after intestinal transplantation. Whole-study context: The study gave all recipients anti-thymocyte globulin induction, then tacrolimus and steroids for approximately 3 years.

The germline V gene has CDR1 ENHRY and CDR2 SYGVKD. After removal of 6 bases from V and 2 bases from J, the junction contained 8 bases not matched to a gene. This CDR3 is built from 16 residues. This clone was counted between two and nine times. The antigen is undetermined. Regarding the study as a whole: Within the allografts of patients who had graft-donor T cell macrochimerism, graft-versus-host to host-versus-graft clonal ratios were high. Maximum circulating GvH clone levels tracked with early post-transplant HvG decreases. Present in recipient marrow, GvH clones included some that appeared first in ileum or blood.

Here immunoSEQ multiplex PCR was the method, and the copy in TCRdb shows in-frame clones only, minus some. The sample includes roughly 81,000 clones, 82% seen only once; the top ten take 0.75% to 0.85%. The material was unstimulated CD4+ T cells sorted from spleen or lymph node cells, obtained before intestinal transplant. The receptor comes from a human donor who received an intestinal transplant. This chain uses TRBV10-3 with TRBJ2-2, with TRBD2 matching 8 bases. The CDR3 DNA is TGTGCCATCAGGACTAGCGTAGGAATCAACACCGGGGAGCTGTTTTTT. Its protein product is CAIRTSVGINTGELFF.